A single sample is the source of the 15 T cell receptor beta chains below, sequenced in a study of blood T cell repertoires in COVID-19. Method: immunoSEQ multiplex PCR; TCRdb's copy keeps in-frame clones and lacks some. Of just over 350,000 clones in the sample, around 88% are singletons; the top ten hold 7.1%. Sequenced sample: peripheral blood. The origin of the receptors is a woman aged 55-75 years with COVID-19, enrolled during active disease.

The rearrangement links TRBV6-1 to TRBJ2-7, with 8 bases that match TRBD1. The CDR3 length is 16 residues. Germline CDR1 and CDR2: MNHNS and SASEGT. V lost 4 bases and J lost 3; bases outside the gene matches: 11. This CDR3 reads CASSAISIDRGYEQYF. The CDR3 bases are TGTGCCAGCAGTGCGATATCAATAGACAGGGGCTACGAGCAGTACTTC.

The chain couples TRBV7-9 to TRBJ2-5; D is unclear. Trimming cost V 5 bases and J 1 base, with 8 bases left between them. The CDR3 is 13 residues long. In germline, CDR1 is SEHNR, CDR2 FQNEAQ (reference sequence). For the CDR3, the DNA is TGTGCCAGCAGCCCCAGACTCCAAGAGACCCAGTACTTC. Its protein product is CASSPRLQETQYF.

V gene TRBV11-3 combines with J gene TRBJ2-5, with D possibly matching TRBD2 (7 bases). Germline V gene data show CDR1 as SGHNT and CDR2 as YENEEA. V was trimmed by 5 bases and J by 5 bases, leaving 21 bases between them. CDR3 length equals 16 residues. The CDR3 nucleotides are TGTGCCAGCAGCCCCGAGCTGGGGGGGGCCGGTGAGACCCAGTACTTC. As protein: CASSPELGGAGETQYF.

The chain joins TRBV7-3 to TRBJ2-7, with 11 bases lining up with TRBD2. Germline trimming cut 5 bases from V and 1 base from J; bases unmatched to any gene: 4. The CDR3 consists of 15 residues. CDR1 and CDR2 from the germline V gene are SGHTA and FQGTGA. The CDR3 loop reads CASSVLAGESYEQYF. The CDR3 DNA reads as TGTGCCAGCAGCGTACTAGCGGGGGAGTCCTACGAGCAGTACTTC.

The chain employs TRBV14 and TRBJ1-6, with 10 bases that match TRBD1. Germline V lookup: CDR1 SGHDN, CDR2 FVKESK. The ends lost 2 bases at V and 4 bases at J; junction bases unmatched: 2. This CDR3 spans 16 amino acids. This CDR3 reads CASSQWGQGYNSPLHF. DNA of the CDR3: TGTGCCAGCAGCCAATGGGGACAGGGGTATAATTCACCCCTCCACTTT.

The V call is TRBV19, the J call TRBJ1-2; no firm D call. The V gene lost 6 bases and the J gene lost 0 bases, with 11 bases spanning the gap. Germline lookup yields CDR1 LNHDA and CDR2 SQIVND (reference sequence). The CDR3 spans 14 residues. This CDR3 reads CASSDIRPNYGYTF. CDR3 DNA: TGTGCCAGTAGCGACATACGACCTAACTATGGCTACACCTTC.

CDR3 nucleotides: TGCAGCGTTGAAGGGACAGAAGATGGCTACACCTTC. This encodes CSVEGTEDGYTF. This rearrangement joins TRBV29-1 to TRBJ1-2; D may be TRBD1 (6 bases). Per the germline V gene, CDR1 is SQVTM and CDR2 is ANQGSEA. CDR3 length: 12 residues. V shed 1 base and J shed 6 bases, with 9 bases lying between them.

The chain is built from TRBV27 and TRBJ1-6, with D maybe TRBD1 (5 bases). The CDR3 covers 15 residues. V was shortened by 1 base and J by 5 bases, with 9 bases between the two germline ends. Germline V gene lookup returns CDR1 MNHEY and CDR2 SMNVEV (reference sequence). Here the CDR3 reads CASSLWAGNNSPLHF. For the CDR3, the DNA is TGTGCCAGCAGTTTATGGGCAGGGAATAATTCACCCCTCCACTTT.

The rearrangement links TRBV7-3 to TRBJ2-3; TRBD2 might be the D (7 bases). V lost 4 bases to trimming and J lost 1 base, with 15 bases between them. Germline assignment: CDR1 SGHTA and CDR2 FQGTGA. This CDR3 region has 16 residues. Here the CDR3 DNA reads TGTGCCAGCAGCTATCGGGGGGCGTCTGGCACAGATACGCAGTATTTT. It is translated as CASSYRGASGTDTQYF.

DNA of the CDR3: TGTGCCTGGAGTATAATAGCGGGCTACGAGCAGTACTTC. The encoded protein is CAWSIIAGYEQYF. The chain recombines TRBV30 with TRBJ2-7; 7 bases align to TRBD2. V gave up 2 bases and J gave up 3 bases; unmatched junction bases: 4. The germline V gene has CDR1 GTSNPN and CDR2 SVGIG (reference sequence). The CDR3 extends over 13 amino acids.

CDR3 amino acids: CASSQDGYSYGYTF. CDR3 nucleotides: TGCGCCAGCAGCCAAGATGGATACAGTTATGGCTACACCTTC. The chain combines TRBV4-1 with TRBJ1-2; D uncertain. The CDR3 is 14 residues long. Germline CDR1 reads MGHRA; CDR2 reads YSYEKL. Trimming stripped 0 bases from V and 5 bases from J, with 10 bases between.

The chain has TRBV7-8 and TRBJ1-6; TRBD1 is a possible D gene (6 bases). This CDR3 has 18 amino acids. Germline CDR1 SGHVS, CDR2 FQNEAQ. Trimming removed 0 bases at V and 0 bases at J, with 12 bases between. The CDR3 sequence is CASSLAPTGSSYNSPLHF. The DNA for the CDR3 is TGTGCCAGCAGCTTAGCGCCAACAGGGAGCTCCTATAATTCACCCCTCCACTTT.

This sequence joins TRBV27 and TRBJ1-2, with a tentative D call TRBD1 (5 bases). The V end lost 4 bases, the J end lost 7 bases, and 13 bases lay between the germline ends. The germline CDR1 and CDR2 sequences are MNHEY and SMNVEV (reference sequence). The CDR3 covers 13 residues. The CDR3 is CASSSRQGTGYTF. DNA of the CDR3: TGTGCCAGCAGTTCTCGCCAGGGAACTGGCTACACCTTC.

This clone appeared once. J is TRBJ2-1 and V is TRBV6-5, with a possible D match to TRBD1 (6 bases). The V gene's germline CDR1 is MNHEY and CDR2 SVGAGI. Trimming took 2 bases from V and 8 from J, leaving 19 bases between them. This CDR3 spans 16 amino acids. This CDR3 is CASSYDRYGYSHEQFF. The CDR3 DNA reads TGTGCCAGCAGTTACGACAGGTATGGATATTCGCATGAGCAGTTCTTC.

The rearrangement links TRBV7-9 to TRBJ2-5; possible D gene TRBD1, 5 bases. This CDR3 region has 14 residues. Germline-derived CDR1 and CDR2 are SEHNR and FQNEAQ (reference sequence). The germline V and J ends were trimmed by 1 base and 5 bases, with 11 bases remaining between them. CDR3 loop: CASSLETEEETQYF. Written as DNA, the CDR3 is TGTGCCAGCAGCTTAGAGACAGAGGAGGAGACCCAGTACTTC.